One sample yielded the 14 T cell receptor beta chains listed below, sequenced in a study of response to subunit inactivated influenza vaccine. TCRdb reprocessed the RT-PCR reads via MiXCR and lists one record per CDR3 protein. Of hundreds of thousands of distinct CDR3 sequences listed, around 15% were seen once; the top ten hold less than 8.5%. This specimen consisted of PBMCs from blood, obtained 14 to 15 days before vaccination. The receptors derive from a man in his forties or fifties who received an inactivated influenza vaccine.

This clonotype has ten or more counts. The gene calls are TRBV7-9 and TRBJ1-5; D is unclear. The CDR3 is made up of 14 amino acids. Trimming took 1 base from V and 4 from J, leaving 8 bases between them. Germline V gene sequence: CDR1 SEHNR, CDR2 FQNEAQ (reference sequence). The CDR3 reads CASSLELSNQPQHF. For the CDR3, the DNA is TGTGCCAGCAGCTTAGAACTATCAAATCAGCCCCAGCATTTT.

This clonotype was detected only a few times. The gene calls are TRBV15 and TRBJ2-5; no clear D. Between the trimmed V and J ends, which lost 5 bases and 4 bases, there was a span of 5 bases. Looked up from germline, CDR1 is LNHNV and CDR2 is YYDKDF (reference sequence). The CDR3 spans 11 residues. CDR3 in DNA: TGTGCCACCAGCTATCGAGAGACCCAGTACTTC. Translation gives CATSYRETQYF.

This clonotype came up many times. This sequence joins TRBV5-1 and TRBJ1-4; TRBD1 might be the D (5 bases). The CDR3 has 13 residues. Trimming left V 4 bases short and J 2 bases short, with 6 bases between. Germline lookup yields CDR1 SGHRS and CDR2 YFSETQ. The CDR3 spells CASSRQTNEKLFF. The CDR3 bases are TGCGCCAGCAGCCGACAGACTAATGAAAAACTGTTTTTT.

The chain uses TRBV20-1 and TRBJ2-1, with TRBD2 matching over 9 bases. V gave up 6 bases and J gave up 9 bases; unmatched junction bases: 12. Germline V gene sequence: CDR1 DFQATT, CDR2 SNEGSKA (reference sequence). This CDR3 comprises 14 residues. The CDR3 reads CSARGAGGPLEQFF. CDR3 nucleotides: TGCAGTGCCAGGGGTGCGGGAGGGCCACTTGAGCAGTTCTTC.

The chain links TRBV20-1 to TRBJ2-5; D is uncertain. The V and J ends lost 2 bases and 5 bases respectively, with 3 bases between them. This CDR3 region has 10 residues. The V gene's germline CDR1 is DFQATT and CDR2 SNEGSKA (reference sequence). The chain's CDR3 is CSARLETQYF. The CDR3 DNA is TGCAGTGCTAGATTGGAGACCCAGTACTTC.

This clonotype has just a few counts. This chain uses TRBV6-2 or TRBV6-3 with TRBJ2-1; D call uncertain. The V gene's germline CDR1 is MNHEY and CDR2 SVGEGT. Trimming took 5 bases from V and 7 from J, leaving 12 bases between them. The CDR3 is 13 residues long. In DNA, the CDR3 is TGTGCCAGCAGTATATCGGTGGGGAATGAGCAGTTCTTC. Amino acids: CASSISVGNEQFF.

A few counts support this clonotype. The chain has TRBV12-3 or TRBV12-4 and TRBJ2-2; D gene uncertain. The CDR3 runs 13 residues. Trimming took 6 bases from V and 6 from J, leaving 11 bases between them. The CDR3 region is CASSQSRSGELFF. The DNA for the CDR3 is TGTGCCAGCAGCCAATCCCGGTCCGGGGAGCTGTTTTTT.

This clonotype has a count of ten or more. The V and J genes are TRBV27 and TRBJ2-7; TRBD1 agrees at 7 bases. This CDR3 spans 15 amino acids. The V and J ends lost 6 bases and 0 bases, in that order; junction bases with no gene match: 8. Per germline, CDR1 MNHEY and CDR2 SMNVEV (reference sequence). The CDR3 region has the DNA TGTGCCAGCAGCCCTACAGGGGCGAGCTCCTACGAGCAGTACTTC. Encoded protein: CASSPTGASSYEQYF.

This clonotype was observed many times. The chain links TRBV9 to TRBJ1-2; D gene uncertain. The germline V gene has CDR1 SGDLS and CDR2 YYNGEE. V lost 0 bases, J lost 5 bases, and 8 bases lay in between. The length of the CDR3 is 13 residues. This CDR3 is CASSVAGTYGYTF. The CDR3 DNA reads TGTGCCAGCAGCGTAGCTGGTACATATGGCTACACCTTC. The full variable domain, with the rest looked up from reference TRBV9 and TRBJ1-2, is DSGVTQTPKHLITATGQRVTLRCSPRSGDLSVYWYQQSLDQGLQFLIQYYNGEERAKGNILERFSAQQFPDLHSELNLSSLELGDSALYFCASSVAGTYGYTFGSGTRLTVV.

V is TRBV20-1 and J is TRBJ2-3; tentative D call: TRBD1 (5 bases). V dropped 2 bases and J dropped 1 base, with 13 bases sitting between them. CDR3 length: 15 residues. CDR1 and CDR2 (germline): DFQATT, SNEGSKA (reference sequence). CDR3 nucleotides: TGCAGTGCTAGAAGGTCTGCCAGGGGCACAGATACGCAGTATTTT. Protein product: CSARRSARGTDTQYF.

This clonotype has only a few counts. The V and J genes are TRBV5-1 and TRBJ2-1; no clear D. Trimming stripped 1 base from V and 0 bases from J, with 8 bases between. The CDR3 length is 15 residues. From germline, CDR1 is SGHRS and CDR2 YFSETQ. The DNA for the CDR3 is TGCGCCAGCAGCTTGAATCAGCGCTCCTACAATGAGCAGTTCTTC. Amino acids: CASSLNQRSYNEQFF.

This clonotype was found a few times. This chain links TRBV7-8 with TRBJ1-5; D possibly corresponds to TRBD1 (6 bases). The CDR3 is 15 amino acids. Germline loops: CDR1 SGHVS, CDR2 FQNEAQ. Trimming took off 1 base at V and 4 bases at J, with 11 bases between the two ends. DNA for the CDR3: TGTGCCAGCAGCTTAGTATTGCAGGGGAATCAGCCCCAGCATTTT. This encodes CASSLVLQGNQPQHF.

A few counts support this clonotype. The V gene is TRBV4-2, the J gene TRBJ2-3; 13 nucleotides agree with TRBD2. The J segment lost 3 bases and the V segment lost 0 bases, leaving 9 bases of the junction unmatched. Germline V lookup: CDR1 LGHNA, CDR2 YNFKEQ. The CDR3 totals 19 residues. CDR3 loop: CASSQERTSGGVGTDTQYF. The CDR3 DNA sequence: TGTGCCAGCAGCCAAGAGCGGACTAGCGGGGGTGTTGGGACAGATACGCAGTATTTT.

This chain uses TRBV7-9 with TRBJ2-4; TRBD1 matches 7 bases. The CDR3 loop spans 14 amino acids. V shed 9 bases and J 3 bases; nucleotides not matched to a gene: 8. CDR1 and CDR2 from the germline V gene are SEHNR and FQNEAQ (reference sequence). CDR3 sequence: CASGRDSLKNIQYF. The CDR3, as DNA: TGTGCCAGTGGCCGGGACAGCCTCAAAAACATTCAGTACTTC. Full variable domain (remainder filled in from reference TRBV7-9 and TRBJ2-4): DTGVSQNPRHKITKRGQNVTFRCDPISEHNRLYWYRQTLGQGPEFLTYFQNEAQLEKSRLLSDRFSAERPKGSFSTLEIQRTEQGDSAMYLCASGRDSLKNIQYFGAGTRLSVL.